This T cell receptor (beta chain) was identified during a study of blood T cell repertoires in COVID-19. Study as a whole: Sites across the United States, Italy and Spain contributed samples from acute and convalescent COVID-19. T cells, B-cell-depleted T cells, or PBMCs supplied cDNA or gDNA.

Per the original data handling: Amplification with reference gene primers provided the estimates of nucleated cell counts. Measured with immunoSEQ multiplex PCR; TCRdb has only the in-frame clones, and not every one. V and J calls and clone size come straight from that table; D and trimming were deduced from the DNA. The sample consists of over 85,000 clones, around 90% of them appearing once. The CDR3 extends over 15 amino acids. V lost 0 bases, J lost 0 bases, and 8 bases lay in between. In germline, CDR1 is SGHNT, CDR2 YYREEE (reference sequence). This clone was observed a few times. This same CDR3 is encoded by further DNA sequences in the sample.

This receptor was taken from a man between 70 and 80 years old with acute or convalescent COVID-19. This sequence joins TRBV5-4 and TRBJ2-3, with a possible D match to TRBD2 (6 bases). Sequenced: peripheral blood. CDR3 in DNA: TGTGCCAGCAGCTTGGGCGGGGCCAGCACAGATACGCAGTATTTT. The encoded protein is CASSLGGASTDTQYF.